What follows is one TCR beta chain and its context. This record belongs to a study of blood T cell repertoires in COVID-19. V lost 6 bases and J lost 4, with 15 bases in between. This CDR3 spans 14 amino acids. CDR1 and CDR2 (germline): MDHEN, SYDVKM. While infection was still active, Seattle patients were enrolled and then followed longitudinally. In the source study's methods: Researchers report that nucleated cell counts were estimated from reference gene primer amplification. Sequenced by immunoSEQ multiplex PCR; TCRdb stores in-frame clones only, minus some. V, J and clone size are those of that table, while D and trimming were read from the DNA. Here the sample spans 350,000 or so clones, over 85% being singletons.

This chain uses TRBV28 with TRBJ1-1; perhaps TRBD1 as D (6 bases). This clonotype was sampled from a woman aged 55 to 70 with COVID-19, enrolled during active disease. Source material: peripheral blood. CDR3 loop: CASSPTGSGTEAFF. CDR3 nucleotides: TGTGCCAGCAGCCCCACAGGGAGCGGCACTGAAGCTTTCTTT.